This T cell receptor beta chain was recovered during a study of blood T cell repertoires in COVID-19. The repertoire was sequenced with immunoSEQ multiplex PCR; TCRdb's copy has only in-frame clones and lacks some. The repertoire consists of around 300,000 clones, with 89% occurring once and the leading ten covering about 8.4%. CDR3 length equals 14 residues. The V and J ends lost 4 bases and 3 bases respectively, with 7 bases between them. Germline CDR1 is SEHNR and CDR2 is FQNEAQ (reference sequence). Sequencing was done on a sample of PBMCs or T cells enriched from blood (not recorded which). V is TRBV7-9 and J is TRBJ1-6, with a possible D match to TRBD1 (5 bases). The clonotype was recovered from a woman younger than 45 who had recovered from COVID-19. CDR3 protein: CASSSDSYNSPLHF. The CDR3 DNA reads as TGTGCCAGCAGCTCTGACAGCTATAATTCACCCCTCCACTTT.